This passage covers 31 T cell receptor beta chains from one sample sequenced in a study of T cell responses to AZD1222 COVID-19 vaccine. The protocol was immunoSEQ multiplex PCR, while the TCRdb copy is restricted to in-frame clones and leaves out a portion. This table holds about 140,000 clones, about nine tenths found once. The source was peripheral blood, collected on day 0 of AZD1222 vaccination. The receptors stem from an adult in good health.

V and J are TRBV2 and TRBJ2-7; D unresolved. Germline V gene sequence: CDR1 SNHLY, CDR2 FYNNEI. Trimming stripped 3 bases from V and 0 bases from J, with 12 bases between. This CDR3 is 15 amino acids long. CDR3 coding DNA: TGTGCCAGCAGTGACCCCGGTACTACCTCCTACGAGCAGTACTTC. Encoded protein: CASSDPGTTSYEQYF. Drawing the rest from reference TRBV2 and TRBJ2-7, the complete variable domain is EPEVTQTPSHQVTQMGQEVILRCVPISNHLYFYWYRQILGQKVEFLVSFYNNEISEKSEIFDDQFSVERPDGSNFTLKIRSTKLEDSAMYFCASSDPGTTSYEQYFGPGTRLTVT.

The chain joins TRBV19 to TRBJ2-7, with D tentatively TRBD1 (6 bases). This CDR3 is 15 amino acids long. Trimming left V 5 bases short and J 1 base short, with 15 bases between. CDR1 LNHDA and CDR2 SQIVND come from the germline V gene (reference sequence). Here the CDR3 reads CASSLYSRGSYEQYF. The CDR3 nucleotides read TGTGCCAGTAGTCTATACTCCAGGGGTTCCTACGAGCAGTACTTC.

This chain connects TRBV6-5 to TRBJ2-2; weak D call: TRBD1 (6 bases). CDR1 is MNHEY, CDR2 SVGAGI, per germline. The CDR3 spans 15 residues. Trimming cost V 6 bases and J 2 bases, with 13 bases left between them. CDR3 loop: CASSERTENTGELFF. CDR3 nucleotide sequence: TGTGCCAGCAGCGAGAGGACAGAAAACACCGGGGAGCTGTTTTTT.

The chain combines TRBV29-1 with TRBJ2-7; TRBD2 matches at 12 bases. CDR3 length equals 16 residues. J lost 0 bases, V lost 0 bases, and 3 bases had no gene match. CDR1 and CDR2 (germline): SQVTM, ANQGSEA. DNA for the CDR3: TGCAGCGTTGAAGATGGGACTAGCGGGCCCTCCTACGAGCAGTACTTC. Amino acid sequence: CSVEDGTSGPSYEQYF.

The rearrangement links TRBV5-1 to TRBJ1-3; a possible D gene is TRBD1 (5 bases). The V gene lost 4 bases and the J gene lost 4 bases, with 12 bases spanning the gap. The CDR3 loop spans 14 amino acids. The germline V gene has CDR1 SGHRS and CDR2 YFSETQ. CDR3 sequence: CASSHEGIGNTIYF. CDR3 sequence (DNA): TGCGCCAGCAGCCACGAGGGGATAGGAAACACCATATATTTT.

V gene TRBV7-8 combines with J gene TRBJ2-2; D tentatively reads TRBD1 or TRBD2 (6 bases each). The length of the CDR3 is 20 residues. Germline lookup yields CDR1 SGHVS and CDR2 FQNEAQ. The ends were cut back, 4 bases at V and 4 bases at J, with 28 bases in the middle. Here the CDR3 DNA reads TGTGCCAGCAGCTCACTTTATTCGGGGGCGTACCGAGGAGGCACCGGGGAGCTGTTTTTT. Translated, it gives CASSSLYSGAYRGGTGELFF. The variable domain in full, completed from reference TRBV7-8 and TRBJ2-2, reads GAGVSQSPRYKVAKRGQDVALRCDPISGHVSLFWYQQALGQGPEFLTYFQNEAQLDKSGLPSDRFFAERPEGSVSTLKIQRTQQEDSAVYLCASSSLYSGAYRGGTGELFFGEGSRLTVL.

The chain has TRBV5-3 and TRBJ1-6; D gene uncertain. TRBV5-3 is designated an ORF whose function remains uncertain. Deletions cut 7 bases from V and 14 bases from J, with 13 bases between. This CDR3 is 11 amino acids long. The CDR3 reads CARGPGLALHF. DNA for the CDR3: TGTGCCAGAGGACCGGGATTAGCCCTCCACTTT.

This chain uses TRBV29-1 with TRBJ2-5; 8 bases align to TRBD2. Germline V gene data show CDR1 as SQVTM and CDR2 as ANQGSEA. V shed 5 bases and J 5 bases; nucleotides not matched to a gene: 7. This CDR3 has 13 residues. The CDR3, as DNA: TGCAGCGTTCGTCCCAGCGGGAGTGAGACCCAGTACTTC. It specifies CSVRPSGSETQYF.

The CDR3 spells CASSPPSTDTQYF. The DNA of the CDR3 is TGTGCCAGCAGCCCGCCGAGCACAGATACGCAGTATTTT. The V call is TRBV6-5, the J call TRBJ2-3; no clear D. There are 13 residues in the CDR3. Germline V gene lookup returns CDR1 MNHEY and CDR2 SVGAGI. The V end lost 6 bases, the J end lost 0 bases, and 7 bases lay between the germline ends.

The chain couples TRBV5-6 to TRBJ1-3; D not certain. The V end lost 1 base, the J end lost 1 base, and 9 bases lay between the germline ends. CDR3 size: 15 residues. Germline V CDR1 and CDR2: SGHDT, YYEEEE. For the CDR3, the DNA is TGTGCCAGCAGCTTGAACCCTTATTCTGGAAACACCATATATTTT. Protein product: CASSLNPYSGNTIYF.

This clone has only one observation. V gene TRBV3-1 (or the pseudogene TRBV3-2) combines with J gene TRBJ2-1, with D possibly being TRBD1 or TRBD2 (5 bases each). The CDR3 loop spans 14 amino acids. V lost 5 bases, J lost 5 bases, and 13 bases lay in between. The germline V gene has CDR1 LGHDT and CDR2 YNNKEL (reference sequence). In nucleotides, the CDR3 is TGTGCCAGCAGCACCAGTGGGGGAGACAATGAGCAGTTCTTC. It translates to CASSTSGGDNEQFF.

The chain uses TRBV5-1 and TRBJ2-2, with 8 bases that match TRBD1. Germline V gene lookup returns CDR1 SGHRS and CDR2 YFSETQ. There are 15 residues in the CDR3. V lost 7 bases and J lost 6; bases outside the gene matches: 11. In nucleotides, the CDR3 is TGCGCCAGCTCCGACGGACAGGGTTTCGCCGGGGAGCTGTTTTTT. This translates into CASSDGQGFAGELFF.

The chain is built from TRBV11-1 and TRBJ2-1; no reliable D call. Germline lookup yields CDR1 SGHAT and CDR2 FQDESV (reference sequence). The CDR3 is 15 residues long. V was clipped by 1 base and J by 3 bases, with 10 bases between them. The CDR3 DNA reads TGTGCCAGCAGCTTAGATCCAGGTAGCTACAATGAGCAGTTCTTC. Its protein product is CASSLDPGSYNEQFF. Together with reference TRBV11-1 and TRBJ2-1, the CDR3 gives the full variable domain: EAEVAQSPRYKITEKSQAVAFWCDPISGHATLYWYRQILGQGPELLVQFQDESVVDDSQLPKDRFSAERLKGVDSTLKIQPAELGDSAMYLCASSLDPGSYNEQFFGPGTRLTVL.

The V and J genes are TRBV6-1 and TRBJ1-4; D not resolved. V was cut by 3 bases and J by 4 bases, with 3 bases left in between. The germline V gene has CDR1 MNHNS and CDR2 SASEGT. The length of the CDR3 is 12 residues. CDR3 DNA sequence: TGTGCCAGCAGTGATCTTAATGAAAAACTGTTTTTT. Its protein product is CASSDLNEKLFF.

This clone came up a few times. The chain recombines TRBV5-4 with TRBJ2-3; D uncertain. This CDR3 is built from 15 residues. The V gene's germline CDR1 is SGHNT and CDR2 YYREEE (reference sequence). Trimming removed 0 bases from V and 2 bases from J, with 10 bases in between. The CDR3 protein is CASSLVGSPTDTQYF. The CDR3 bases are TGTGCCAGCAGCTTGGTGGGCAGCCCCACAGATACGCAGTATTTT.

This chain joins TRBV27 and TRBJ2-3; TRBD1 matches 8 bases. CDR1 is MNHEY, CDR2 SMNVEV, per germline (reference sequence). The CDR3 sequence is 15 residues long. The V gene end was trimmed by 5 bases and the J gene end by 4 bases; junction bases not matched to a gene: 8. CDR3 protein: CASSLGQGLPDTQYF. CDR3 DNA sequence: TGTGCCAGCAGTCTCGGACAGGGTTTACCAGATACGCAGTATTTT.

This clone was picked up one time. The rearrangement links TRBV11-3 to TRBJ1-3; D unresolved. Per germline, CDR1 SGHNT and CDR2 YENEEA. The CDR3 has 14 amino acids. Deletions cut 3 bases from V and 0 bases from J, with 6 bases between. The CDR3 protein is CASSFLNSGNTIYF. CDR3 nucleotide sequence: TGTGCCAGCAGCTTTCTGAACTCTGGAAACACCATATATTTT.

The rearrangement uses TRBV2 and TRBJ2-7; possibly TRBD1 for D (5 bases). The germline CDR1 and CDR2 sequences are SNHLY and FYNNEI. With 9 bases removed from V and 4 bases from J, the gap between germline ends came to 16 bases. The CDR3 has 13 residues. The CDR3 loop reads CASLDRTRYEQYF. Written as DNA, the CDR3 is TGTGCCAGTTTAGACAGAACCCGTTACGAGCAGTACTTC.

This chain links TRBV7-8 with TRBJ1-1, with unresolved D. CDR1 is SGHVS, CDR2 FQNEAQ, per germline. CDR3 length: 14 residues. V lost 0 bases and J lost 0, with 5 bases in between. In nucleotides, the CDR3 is TGTGCCAGCAGCTTAGCGGGGTTGAACACTGAAGCTTTCTTT. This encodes CASSLAGLNTEAFF.

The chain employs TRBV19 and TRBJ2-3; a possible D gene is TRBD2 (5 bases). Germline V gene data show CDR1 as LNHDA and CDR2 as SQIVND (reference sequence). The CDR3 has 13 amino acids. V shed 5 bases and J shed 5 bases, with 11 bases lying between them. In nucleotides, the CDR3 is TGTGCCAGTAGTTCCGAGGGTATAGATACGCAGTATTTT. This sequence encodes CASSSEGIDTQYF.

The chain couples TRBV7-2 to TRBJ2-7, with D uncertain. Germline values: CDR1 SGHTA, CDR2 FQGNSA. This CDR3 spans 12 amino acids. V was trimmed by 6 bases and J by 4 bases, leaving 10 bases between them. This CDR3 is CASRAGSYEQYF. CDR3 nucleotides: TGTGCCAGCAGGGCCGGCTCGTACGAGCAGTACTTC.

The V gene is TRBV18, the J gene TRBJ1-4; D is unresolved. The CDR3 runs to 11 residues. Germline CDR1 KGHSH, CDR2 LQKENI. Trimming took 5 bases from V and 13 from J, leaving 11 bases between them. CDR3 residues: CASSYGQLLFF. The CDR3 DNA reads TGTGCCAGCTCATACGGGCAACTACTGTTTTTT.

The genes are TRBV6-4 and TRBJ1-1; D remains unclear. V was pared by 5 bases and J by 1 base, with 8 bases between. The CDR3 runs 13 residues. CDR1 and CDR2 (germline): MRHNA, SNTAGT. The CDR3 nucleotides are TGTGCCAGCAGTAGGGCCCAGAACACTGAAGCTTTCTTT. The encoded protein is CASSRAQNTEAFF.

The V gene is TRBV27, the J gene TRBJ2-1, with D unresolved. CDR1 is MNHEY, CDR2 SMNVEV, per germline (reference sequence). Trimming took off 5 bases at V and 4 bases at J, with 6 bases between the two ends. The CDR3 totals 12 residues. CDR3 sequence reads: CASSERYNEQFF. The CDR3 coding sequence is TGTGCCAGCAGTGAGAGATACAATGAGCAGTTCTTC.

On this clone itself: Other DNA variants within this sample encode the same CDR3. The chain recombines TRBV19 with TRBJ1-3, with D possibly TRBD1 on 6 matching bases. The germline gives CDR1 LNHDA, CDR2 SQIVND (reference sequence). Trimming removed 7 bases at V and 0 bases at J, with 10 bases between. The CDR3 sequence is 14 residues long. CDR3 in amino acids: CASTTGSSGNTIYF. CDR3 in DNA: TGTGCCAGTACGACAGGAAGCTCTGGAAACACCATATATTTT.

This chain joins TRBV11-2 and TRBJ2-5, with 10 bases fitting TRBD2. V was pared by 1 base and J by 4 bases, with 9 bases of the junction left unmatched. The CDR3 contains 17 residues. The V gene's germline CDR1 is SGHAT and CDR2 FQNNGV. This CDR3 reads CASSLVGSGRDGETQYF. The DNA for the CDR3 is TGTGCCAGCAGCTTAGTGGGCAGCGGGAGGGATGGAGAGACCCAGTACTTC. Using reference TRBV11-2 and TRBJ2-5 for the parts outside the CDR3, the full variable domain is EAGVAQSPRYKIIEKRQSVAFWCNPISGHATLYWYQQILGQGPKLLIQFQNNGVVDDSQLPKDRFSAERLKGVDSTLKIQPAKLEDSAVYLCASSLVGSGRDGETQYFGPGTRLLVL.

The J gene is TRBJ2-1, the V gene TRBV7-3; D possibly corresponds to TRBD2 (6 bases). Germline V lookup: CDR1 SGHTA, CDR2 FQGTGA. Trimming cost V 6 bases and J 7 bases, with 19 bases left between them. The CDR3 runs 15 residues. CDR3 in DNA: TGTGCCAGCAGTCGCGGGATAACTCTGGTGAATGAGCAGTTCTTC. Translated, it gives CASSRGITLVNEQFF.

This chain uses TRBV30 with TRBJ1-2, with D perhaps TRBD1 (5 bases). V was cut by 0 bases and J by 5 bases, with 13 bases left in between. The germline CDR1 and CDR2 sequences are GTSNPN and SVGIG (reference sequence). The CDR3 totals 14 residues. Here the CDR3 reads CAWSVGSSGYGYTF. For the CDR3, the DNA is TGTGCCTGGAGTGTGGGCTCATCAGGGTATGGCTACACCTTC. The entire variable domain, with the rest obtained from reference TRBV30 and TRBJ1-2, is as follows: SQTIHQWPATLVQPVGSPLSLECTVEGTSNPNLYWYRQAAGRGLQLLFYSVGIGQISSEVPQNLSASRPQDRQFILSSKKLLLSDSGFYLCAWSVGSSGYGYTFGSGTRLTVV.

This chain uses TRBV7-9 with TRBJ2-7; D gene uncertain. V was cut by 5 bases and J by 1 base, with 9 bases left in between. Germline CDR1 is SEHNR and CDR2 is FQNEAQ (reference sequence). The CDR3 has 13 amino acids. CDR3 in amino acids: CASSTSTSYEQYF. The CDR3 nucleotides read TGTGCCAGCAGCACGTCAACTTCCTACGAGCAGTACTTC.

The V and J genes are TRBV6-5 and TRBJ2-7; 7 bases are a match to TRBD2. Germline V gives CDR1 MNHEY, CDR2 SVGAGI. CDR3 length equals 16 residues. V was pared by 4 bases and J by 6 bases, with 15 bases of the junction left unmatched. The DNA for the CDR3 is TGTGCCAGCAGTTCTGTGACCGGGACTACCCCTCTCGAGCAGTACTTC. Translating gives CASSSVTGTTPLEQYF.

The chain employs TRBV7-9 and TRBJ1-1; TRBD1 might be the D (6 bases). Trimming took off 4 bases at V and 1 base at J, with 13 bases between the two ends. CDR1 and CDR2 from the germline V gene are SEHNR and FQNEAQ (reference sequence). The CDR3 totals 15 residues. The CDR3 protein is CASSSYRGPNTEAFF. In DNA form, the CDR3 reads TGTGCCAGCAGCTCCTACCGGGGGCCGAACACTGAAGCTTTCTTT.